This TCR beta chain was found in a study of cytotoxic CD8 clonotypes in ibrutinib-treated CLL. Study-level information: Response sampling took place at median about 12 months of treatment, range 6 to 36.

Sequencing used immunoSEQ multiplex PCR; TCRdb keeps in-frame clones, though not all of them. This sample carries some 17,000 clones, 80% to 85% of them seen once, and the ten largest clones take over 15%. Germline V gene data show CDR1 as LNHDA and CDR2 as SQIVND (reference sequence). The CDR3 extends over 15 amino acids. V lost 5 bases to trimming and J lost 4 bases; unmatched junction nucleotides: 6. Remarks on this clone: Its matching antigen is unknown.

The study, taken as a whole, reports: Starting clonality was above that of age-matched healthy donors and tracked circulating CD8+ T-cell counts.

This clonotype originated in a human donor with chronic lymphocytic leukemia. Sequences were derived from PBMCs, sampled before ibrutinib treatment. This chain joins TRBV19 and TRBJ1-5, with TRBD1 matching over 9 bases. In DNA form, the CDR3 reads TGTGCCAGTAGTGTCGCGGGACAGGGTAATCAGCCCCAGCATTTT. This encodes CASSVAGQGNQPQHF.